This record looks at one TCR beta chain sequence and its context. Its antigen remains unidentified. No quality values exist for individual bases; no much larger clone is one base distant. The method was the immunoSEQ multiplex PCR assay. A mixture of 60 forward primers for TCR Vbeta segments and 13 reverse primers for TCR Jbeta segments was used in the multiplex PCR. The CDR3 region of rearranged TCR beta genes was amplified from genomic DNA by a multiplex PCR assay. The amplified TCR beta libraries were sequenced on the Illumina HiSeq System as 87-base-pair reads. In the authors' own workflow: A later analysis tallied about 77 million unique TCR beta chains across the 700 or so repertoires, and around 10 million of those chains were shared by two or more donors. Raw reads were error-corrected and collapsed into unique sequences with a nearest-neighbor algorithm that merged closely related sequences to remove PCR and sequencing errors. V, D and J gene segments were assigned by aligning CDR3 sequences to IMGT reference sequences. For a sequence to be retained, a match of at least six nucleotides was required to both a V gene segment and a J gene segment. A rearrangement was called productive if the CDR3 had no stop codons and remained in frame with V and J, and every other rearrangement was called non-productive. Following IMGT convention, CDR3 was defined as the stretch from the second conserved V-encoded cysteine to the conserved J-encoded phenylalanine. Sequences without an unambiguous match to a single V gene segment were excluded from the earlier analysis of 450 to 650 of the donors. In an earlier analysis of a few hundred of the donors, a V segment was called functional when productive rearrangements were above 56.7%, and segregating when the standard deviation between donors exceeded 5%. A statistical classification framework was built to diagnose cytomegalovirus status from the catalog of TCR beta chain sequences. In a later analysis, V and J genes were assigned by comparing TCR nucleotide sequences against IMGT/GENE-DB human TR gene sequences. In a later analysis, CDR3 sequences and most-parsimonious VDJ recombination scenarios were assigned using the TCRdist pipeline. In a later analysis, each TCR beta chain was defined by its CDR3 amino acid sequence together with its V-gene family, and reads lacking a unique V-gene family were excluded. As a way to deal with suspected cross-contamination and a sequencing artifact, a later analysis dropped 450 to 600 nucleotide sequences that were highly shared and had low generation probability. A later analysis calculated a clonal expansion index for each public chain from normalized within-repertoire ranks of inferred template counts. A later analysis computed generation probabilities with a VDJ recombination model fitted to out-of-frame rearrangements, and checked the results against IGoR. Hypergeometric tests were used in a later analysis to score TCR-TCR, TCR-HLA and TCR-CMV co-occurrence, with a repertoire-size bias correction applied to the TCR pairs. A later analysis estimated false discovery rates by permuting HLA or CMV assignments 20 times. In a later analysis, co-occurring TCRs were grouped using DBSCAN, and TCRdist sequence similarity was added for clustering within HLA-allele-positive subsets. Repertoires with fewer than 30,000 or more than 120,000 public chains were left out of co-occurrence clustering, as were a handful of repertoires with anomalous nucleotide sharing. The clones in this table, taken by TCRdb from immuneACCESS, are in-frame only. Not every clone is retained; where verified, under half of the shortfall comes from an unresolved V gene, and the cause of the rest is unknown. The V and J calls and clone size were taken over from that table, and D and trimming were inferred from the DNA. Present in this sample are 95,000 to 150,000 clones, roughly three fifths of which were seen just once. The top ten clonotypes cover 8% to 9% of the sample.

This specimen belongs to a study of cytomegalovirus exposure and HLA in healthy donors (dated by TCRdb to about 2017). In the study overall: In an earlier analysis of under 750 of the donors, 250 to 350 Gb of sequence data and roughly 100 million unique TCR beta sequences from about 179 million T cells were reported. The later analysis used no new phenotypic data to find candidate immune exposures, relying instead on TCR beta sequences and their occurrence across donors. A later genetic analysis took genome-wide SNP genotypes for about 55% of the roughly 700 donors and used that subset as a discovery cohort. A separate validation cohort of roughly 130 different subjects was used in addition to the 666-subject first cohort. The study aimed to test whether cataloging public T cell receptors could reveal signatures of past pathogen exposure. The number of typed donors differed by locus: 629-630 for A, B, C, DRB1 and DQB1; approximately 530 for DQA1; 600 to 610 for DPA1; and some 430 for DPB1. To predict cytomegalovirus infection status, the study brought together high-throughput TCR immunosequencing, statistical association of individual TCRs with disease status, and machine learning. An earlier analysis of 450 to 750 of the donors used high-throughput TCR beta sequencing to judge whether each TCR beta V gene segment behaved as functional or pseudogenic. Because of strong linkage in the cohort, five DR-DQ haplotypes were treated as single units for association and clustering. In a later analysis, previously published TCR beta repertoires from fewer than 750 donors were re-analyzed and high-resolution HLA genotyping was added so that TCR occurrence patterns could be studied. About 300 gigabases of sequencing data and tens of millions of unique TCR sequences were included in an early release covering roughly 600 HLA-typed donors. On average, about 200,000 unique TCR beta nucleotide sequences were sequenced per donor among more than 350 genotyped donors of the cohort, with about 17% of those sequences being non-productive. Donor age, sex, ethnicity and CMV serostatus were compiled together with the repertoire data. Using immunosequencing, the study profiled T cell repertoires from fewer than 700 subjects and related those repertoires to cytomegalovirus serostatus. Among the roughly 400 genotyped donors, around 81% belonged to the genetic ancestry cluster associated with self-reported Caucasian donors. All discovery cohort repertoires had been generated on a single sequencing platform. HLA typing covered class I and class II loci at four-digit resolution. What the study reported, not specific to this receptor: Linkage disequilibrium might explain the correlated functional status among segregating V segments, but an unknown experimental factor could not be excluded. In vitro tests confirmed that a few of the cytomegalovirus-associated TCR beta chains recognize cytomegalovirus antigens. Sequencing depth was assumed to be roughly uniform across donors in the presence/absence analyses, though that assumption may not hold. Because the 87-base-pair reads could not distinguish some IMGT-functional V segments, including TRBV6-2 and TRBV6-3, those segments were excluded. In an earlier analysis of some 500 of the donors, most TCR beta V segments were observed in productive rearrangements about 90% or about 30% of the time, broadly matching IMGT annotations. The sequencing pipeline was judged likely to have produced a cluster of highly shared sequence variants as a technical artifact. A further reported finding was that TCR beta sequences accurately predicted the HLA-A and HLA-B alleles for most subjects in the first cohort. This cohort had only TCR beta chains sequenced, and the lack of alpha or paired-chain data limited which features could be detected. Because HLA typing was unavailable for some donors at each locus, only the typed subset was used in association tests. In a later genetic analysis, a missense DCLRE1C variant was associated with V-gene and J-gene trimming of TCR beta chains, and the association was replicated in an independent cohort. A later analysis associated around 16,000 TCR beta sequences with specific HLA alleles at a false discovery rate of 0.05. In both the original and validation cohorts, the classifier was reported to diagnose cytomegalovirus status with high specificity and sensitivity. Compared with equally common non-associated chains, HLA-associated TCR beta chains in a later analysis were more clonally expanded and had lower generation probabilities. Most CMV-associated TCR beta chains appeared to be HLA-restricted in a later analysis, and the HLA associations seemed to be driven largely by CMV exposure. The authors suggested that the approach could potentially be extended to other disease states and immunological phenotypes. CMV serostatus was the only immune exposure information available for the cohort. A later analysis found that TCR association rates varied across HLA loci, with DRB1 alleles showing the most associated TCRs and HLA-C alleles the fewest. Compared with the roughly 600-donor mean, donors in an Asian-associated ancestry cluster had fewer N-insertions in productive TCRs, according to a later genetic analysis. When HLA alleles, especially DR and DQ, strongly co-occurred, attributing TCR associations to individual alleles was difficult. Most TCR sequences were observed very rarely across donors, whereas some public TCRs were present in many individuals. Several of the top co-occurrence clusters appeared to be linked to parvovirus B19, influenza, CMV and Epstein-Barr virus, according to a later analysis. The earlier analysis of some 560 of the donors excluded 15 to 20 rarely observed V segments, including chromosome 9 orphons, because counts were too low. A total of some 180 TCR beta chains were listed by the study as associated with cytomegalovirus.

The cohort consisted of 650 to 850 healthy bone marrow donors. At the time of sampling, every cohort member was nominally healthy, though immune exposures that went unrecorded were likely present. The donor was CMV seropositive and was included in the group of 250 to 300 seropositive cohort members. A peripheral blood sample was provided by each donor, and peripheral blood mononuclear cells were used for TCR beta sequencing. Genomic DNA extraction from the blood cell samples was performed with the Qiagen DNeasy Blood Extraction Kit. The germline V gene encodes CDR1 SGHDT and CDR2 YYEEEE. Including the terminal cysteine and phenylalanine, the CDR3 comprises 11 residues. Of all the DNA, just the CDR3 is kept, 33 bases in frame from base 1. V loses 0 bases of germline sequence and J loses 11 bases, and the interval between the two ends is 8 bases.

Sequencing used PBMCs. The sequence was obtained from a woman aged 40 to 55 in good health and CMV-seropositive. The rearranged chain carries TRBV5-6 and TRBJ2-5, with TRBD2 tentatively as D gene (6 bases match). The DNA sequence follows: TGTGCCAGCAGCTTGGGTGGAGGGCAGTACTTC. It translates as CASSLGGGQYF. Reference TRBV5-6 and TRBJ2-5 proteins supply the regions before and after the CDR3; the full variable domain is: DAGVTQSPTHLIKTRGQQVTLRCSPKSGHDTVSWYQQALGQGPQFIFQYYEEEERQRGNFPDRFSGHQFPNYSSELNVNALLLGDSALYLCASSLGGGQYFGPGTRLLVL.